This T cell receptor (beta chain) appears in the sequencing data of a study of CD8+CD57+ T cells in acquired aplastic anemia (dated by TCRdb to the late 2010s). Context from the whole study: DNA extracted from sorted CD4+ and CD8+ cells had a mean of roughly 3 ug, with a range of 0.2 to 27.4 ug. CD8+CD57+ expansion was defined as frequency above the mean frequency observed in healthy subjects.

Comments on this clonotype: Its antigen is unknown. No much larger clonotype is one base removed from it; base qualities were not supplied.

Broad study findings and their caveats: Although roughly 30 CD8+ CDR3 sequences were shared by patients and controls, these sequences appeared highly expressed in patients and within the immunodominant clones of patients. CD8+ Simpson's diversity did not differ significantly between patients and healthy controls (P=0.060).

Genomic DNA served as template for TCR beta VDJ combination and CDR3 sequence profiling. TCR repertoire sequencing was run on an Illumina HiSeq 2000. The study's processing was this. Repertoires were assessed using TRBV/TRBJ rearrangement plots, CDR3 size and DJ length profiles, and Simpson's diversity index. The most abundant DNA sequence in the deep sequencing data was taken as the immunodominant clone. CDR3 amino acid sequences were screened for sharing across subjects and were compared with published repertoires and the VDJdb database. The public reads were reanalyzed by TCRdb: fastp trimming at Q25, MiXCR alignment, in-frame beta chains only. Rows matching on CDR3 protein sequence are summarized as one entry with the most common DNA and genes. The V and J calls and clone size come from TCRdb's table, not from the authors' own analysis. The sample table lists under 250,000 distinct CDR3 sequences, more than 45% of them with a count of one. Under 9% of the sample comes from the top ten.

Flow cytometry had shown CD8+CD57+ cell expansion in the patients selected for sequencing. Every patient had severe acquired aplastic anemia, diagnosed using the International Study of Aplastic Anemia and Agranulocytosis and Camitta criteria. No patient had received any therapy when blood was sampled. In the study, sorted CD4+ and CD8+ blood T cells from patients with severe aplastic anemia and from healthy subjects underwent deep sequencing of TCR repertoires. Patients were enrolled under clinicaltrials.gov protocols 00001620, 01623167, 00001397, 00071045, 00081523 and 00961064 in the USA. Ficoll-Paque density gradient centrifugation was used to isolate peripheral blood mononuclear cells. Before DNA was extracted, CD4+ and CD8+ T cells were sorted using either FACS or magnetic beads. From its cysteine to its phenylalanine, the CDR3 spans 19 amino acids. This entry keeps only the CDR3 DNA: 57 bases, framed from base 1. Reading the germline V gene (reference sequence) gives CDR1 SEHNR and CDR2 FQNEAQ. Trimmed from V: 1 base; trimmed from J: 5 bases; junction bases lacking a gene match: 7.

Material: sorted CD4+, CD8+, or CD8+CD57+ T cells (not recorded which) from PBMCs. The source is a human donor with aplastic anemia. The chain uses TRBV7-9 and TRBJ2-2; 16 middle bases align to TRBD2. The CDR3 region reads CASSLEGTSGRAGTGELFF. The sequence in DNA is TGTGCCAGCAGCTTAGAGGGGACTAGCGGGAGGGCCGGAACCGGGGAGCTGTTTTTT. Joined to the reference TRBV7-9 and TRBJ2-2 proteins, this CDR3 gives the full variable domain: DTGVSQNPRHKITKRGQNVTFRCDPISEHNRLYWYRQTLGQGPEFLTYFQNEAQLEKSRLLSDRFSAERPKGSFSTLEIQRTEQGDSAMYLCASSLEGTSGRAGTGELFFGEGSRLTVL.